What follows are 14 T cell receptor beta chains derived from one specimen sequenced in a study of control samples from healthy donors and cancer patients. Sequencing was performed with immunoSEQ multiplex PCR; in TCRdb, only in-frame clones are kept and a portion is missing. Among roughly 100,000 clones listed, around nine tenths were seen once. The sample consisted of blood. These TCRs come from a young man in good health.

A few counts support this clone. V is TRBV20-1 and J is TRBJ2-1; perhaps D is TRBD1 or TRBD2 (6 bases each). The CDR3 contains 15 residues. Germline CDR1 reads DFQATT; CDR2 reads SNEGSKA (reference sequence). V was cut by 3 bases and J by 5 bases, with 17 bases left in between. In DNA, the CDR3 is TGCAGTGCTAGTAGAGGGGGAGGCATAGACAATGAGCAGTTCTTC. Protein sequence: CSASRGGGIDNEQFF.

By share, this clone ranks as medium-sized. The chain is built from TRBV6-5 and TRBJ2-5; D possibly corresponds to TRBD1 (5 bases). This CDR3 contains 15 residues. Germline assignment: CDR1 MNHEY and CDR2 SVGAGI. V lost 8 bases and J 1 base, leaving 17 bases between the germline ends. The CDR3 loop reads CASLVLRGTQETQYF. The CDR3 nucleotides read TGTGCCAGCCTGGTACTTAGGGGAACCCAAGAGACCCAGTACTTC.

This clone was observed a single time. The chain is built from TRBV3-1 (or the pseudogene TRBV3-2) and TRBJ1-2; D is possibly TRBD1 (6 bases). Germline V gene data show CDR1 as LGHDT and CDR2 as YNNKEL (reference sequence). V was clipped by 5 bases and J by 0 bases, with 22 bases between them. The length of the CDR3 is 18 residues. The CDR3 region is CASSKNGARDKSNYGYTF. CDR3 sequence (DNA): TGTGCCAGCAGCAAAAACGGGGCTCGGGACAAATCTAACTATGGCTACACCTTC.

The chain links TRBV4-1 to TRBJ1-2, with 12 bases lining up with TRBD1. The V segment lost 4 bases and the J segment 8 bases; nucleotides outside the gene matches: 8. This CDR3 is 15 amino acids long. Germline values: CDR1 MGHRA, CDR2 YSYEKL. The chain's CDR3 is CASSPRGQGALGYTF. The CDR3, as DNA: TGCGCCAGCAGCCCCAGGGGACAGGGGGCGCTCGGCTACACCTTC.

The chain is built from TRBV4-3 and TRBJ2-2; the match to TRBD2 covers 7 bases. Per the germline V gene, CDR1 is LGHNA and CDR2 is YSLEER. Trimming removed 6 bases from V and 4 bases from J; junction bases left unmatched: 8. This CDR3 is 15 amino acids long. The CDR3 nucleotides are TGCGCCAGCAGGCCGACTAGCCTTTCCACCGGGGAGCTGTTTTTT. Translated, it gives CASRPTSLSTGELFF.

This chain connects TRBV7-6 to TRBJ2-1; the match to TRBD2 covers 8 bases. Germline V gives CDR1 SGHVS, CDR2 FNYEAQ. V was clipped by 1 base and J by 7 bases; unmatched bases: 12. CDR3 size: 17 residues. Here the CDR3 reads CASSLVSGGPSPNEQFF. CDR3 DNA: TGTGCCAGCAGCTTAGTCTCGGGAGGGCCAAGTCCGAATGAGCAGTTCTTC.

The chain has TRBV6-5 and TRBJ1-1, with D perhaps TRBD1 (5 bases). CDR1 and CDR2 from the germline V gene are MNHEY and SVGAGI. This CDR3 spans 13 amino acids. The V end lost 6 bases, the J end lost 1 base, and 9 bases lay between the germline ends. The CDR3 loop reads CASRTTANTEAFF. The CDR3 DNA sequence: TGTGCCAGCAGAACGACAGCGAACACTGAAGCTTTCTTT.

The V and J genes are TRBV5-4 and TRBJ2-5; D call uncertain. Germline loops: CDR1 SGHNT, CDR2 YYREEE (reference sequence). V was pared by 0 bases and J by 3 bases, with 6 bases between. There are 13 residues in the CDR3. The CDR3 protein is CASSLGTEETQYF. The CDR3 DNA sequence: TGTGCCAGCAGCTTGGGAACAGAAGAGACCCAGTACTTC.

This clone came up once. The CDR3 DNA sequence: TGTGCCAGCAGCGTGGGACAGGTAGACTATGGCTACACCTTC. Translated, it gives CASSVGQVDYGYTF. V is TRBV2 and J is TRBJ1-2; 8 bases fit TRBD1. V trimming: 6 bases; J trimming: 3 bases; junction bases outside the gene matches: 6. Per the germline V gene, CDR1 is SNHLY and CDR2 is FYNNEI. The length of the CDR3 is 14 residues.

The rearrangement links TRBV28 to TRBJ1-1, with D unclear. The V and J ends lost 2 bases and 3 bases respectively, with 13 bases between them. The length of the CDR3 is 15 residues. Germline lookup yields CDR1 MDHEN and CDR2 SYDVKM. The chain's CDR3 is CASSLPNWGDTEAFF. CDR3 DNA: TGTGCCAGCAGTTTACCGAATTGGGGAGACACTGAAGCTTTCTTT.

The chain couples TRBV11-2 to TRBJ2-1; D ambiguous. Germline V lookup: CDR1 SGHAT, CDR2 FQNNGV. The CDR3 totals 13 residues. Trimming took off 4 bases at V and 3 bases at J, with 7 bases between the two ends. This CDR3 reads CASSSLSYNEQFF. In nucleotides, the CDR3 is TGTGCCAGCAGCTCCCTCAGCTACAATGAGCAGTTCTTC.

The chain employs TRBV30 and TRBJ2-7; D could derive from TRBD1 or TRBD2 (5 bases each). Germline V gene sequence: CDR1 GTSNPN, CDR2 SVGIG (reference sequence). V shed 2 bases and J shed 0 bases, with 14 bases lying between them. The CDR3 contains 15 residues. CDR3 loop: CAWSSGTDSSYEQYV. As DNA, the CDR3 is TGTGCCTGGAGTTCCGGGACGGATAGCTCCTACGAGCAGTACGTC.

Note on this clone: This specimen includes other DNA sequences encoding the same CDR3. The CDR3 DNA reads TGTGCCAGCAGCCACGTACTATGGACAGGGTTCAACACTGAAGCTTTCTTT. Translated: CASSHVLWTGFNTEAFF. The chain has TRBV16 and TRBJ1-1; 8 bases are a match to TRBD1. With V trimmed by 3 bases and J by 2 bases, 11 bases remained unmatched. CDR3 length equals 17 residues. Germline V CDR1 and CDR2: KGHSY, FQNENV.

This clone was counted once. The rearrangement joins TRBV19 to TRBJ2-1, with TRBD2 matching 13 bases. V lost 5 bases, J lost 1 base, and 5 bases stayed unmatched. Germline CDR1 and CDR2: LNHDA and SQIVND (reference sequence). The CDR3 contains 17 residues. The CDR3 sequence is CASSPRLAGGSYNEQFF. The DNA of the CDR3 is TGTGCCAGTAGTCCCCGACTAGCGGGGGGATCCTACAATGAGCAGTTCTTC.